A single sample gave rise to the 14 T cell receptor beta chains below, sequenced in a study of identical twins. TCRdb re-analysed the 5' RACE reads in MiXCR, keeping a single row per CDR3 protein. The sample lists about 700,000 distinct CDR3 sequences; 5.5% to 7.5% were seen once. The source material was naive T cells sorted from blood. Every receptor here comes from a man aged 18 to 30 in good health.

A few counts support this clonotype. This chain links TRBV5-1 with TRBJ2-1, with TRBD2 as a possible D gene (5 bases). The CDR3 is 12 amino acids. V gave up 0 bases and J gave up 10 bases, with 8 bases separating them. In germline, CDR1 is SGHRS, CDR2 YFSETQ. The CDR3 coding sequence is TGCGCCAGCAGCTTGGAGCGGTGGGAGCAGTTCTTC. Translation gives CASSLERWEQFF.

The V gene is TRBV11-2, the J gene TRBJ2-7, with D possibly being TRBD2 (6 bases). CDR1 SGHAT and CDR2 FQNNGV come from the germline V gene. V shed 8 bases and J shed 4 bases, with 9 bases lying between them. This CDR3 has 11 residues. The CDR3 DNA reads TGTGCCAGCGGTAGCGGTTACGAGCAGTACTTC. It yields the protein CASGSGYEQYF.

This clonotype was picked up a small number of times. The rearrangement joins TRBV12-3 or TRBV12-4 to TRBJ2-1, with D possibly TRBD2 on 6 matching bases. The CDR3 runs to 14 residues. Trimming removed 0 bases at V and 8 bases at J, with 11 bases between. The CDR3 coding sequence is TGTGCCAGCAGTTTAGCGGGAGGAAAAGATGAGCAGTTCTTC. This sequence encodes CASSLAGGKDEQFF.

This clonotype was counted at least ten times. This chain uses TRBV12-3 or TRBV12-4 with TRBJ1-2; D call uncertain. Trimming took 2 bases from V and 4 from J, leaving 14 bases between them. This CDR3 has 15 residues. The CDR3 coding sequence is TGTGCCAGCAGTTTATCTCCCGACGGGCCCTATGGCTACACCTTC. It translates to CASSLSPDGPYGYTF.

This clonotype was detected ten times or more. This chain uses TRBV12-3 or TRBV12-4 with TRBJ2-1; 7 bases are a match to TRBD2. V shed 3 bases, J shed 1 base, and the junction held 6 bases outside the gene matches. The CDR3 is made up of 16 amino acids. CDR3 sequence (DNA): TGTGCCAGCAGTTTTAGCCCTAGCGGATCCTACAATGAGCAGTTCTTC. Its protein product is CASSFSPSGSYNEQFF.

The chain is built from TRBV5-1 and TRBJ1-2; 9 bases map to TRBD1. There are 16 residues in the CDR3. Germline CDR1 reads SGHRS; CDR2 reads YFSETQ. J was trimmed by 4 bases and V by 0 bases; bases with no gene match: 7. The CDR3: CASSLDSGQGSYGYTF. As DNA, the CDR3 is TGCGCCAGCAGCTTGGACTCGGGACAGGGTTCCTATGGCTACACCTTC.

This clonotype was seen many times. This rearrangement joins TRBV4-1 to TRBJ2-3; D not resolved. V was shortened by 6 bases and J by 3 bases, with 10 bases between the two germline ends. The CDR3 consists of 13 residues. The germline V gene has CDR1 MGHRA and CDR2 YSYEKL. CDR3 sequence reads: CASRPDATDTQYF. The DNA of the CDR3 is TGCGCCAGCAGGCCTGACGCTACAGATACGCAGTATTTT.

This clonotype was detected ten times or more. The chain links TRBV5-5 to TRBJ2-1; D gene unclear. Deletions cut 4 bases from V and 3 bases from J, with 8 bases between. CDR3 length: 13 residues. CDR1 and CDR2 from the germline V gene are SGHKS and YYEKEE (reference sequence). CDR3 nucleotide sequence: TGTGCCAGCAGCCTGGGATACTACAATGAGCAGTTCTTC. Translated, it gives CASSLGYYNEQFF.

This chain uses TRBV7-2 with TRBJ2-1, with D tentatively TRBD1 or TRBD2 (5 bases each). The CDR3 is made up of 15 amino acids. Deletions cut 7 bases from V and 2 bases from J, with 15 bases between. Germline-derived CDR1 and CDR2 are SGHTA and FQGNSA. CDR3 nucleotide sequence: TGTGCCAGCACGGGACCCCGGGACGCCTACAATGAGCAGTTCTTC. Translating it yields CASTGPRDAYNEQFF.

This clonotype came up a few times. This rearrangement joins TRBV5-5 to TRBJ2-7, with 12 bases aligning to TRBD2. The V gene end was trimmed by 4 bases and the J gene end by 2 bases; junction bases not matched to a gene: 4. Germline lookup yields CDR1 SGHKS and CDR2 YYEKEE (reference sequence). There are 15 residues in the CDR3. CDR3 sequence: CASSTLAGGPYEQYV. The CDR3 bases are TGTGCCAGCAGCACACTAGCGGGAGGACCCTACGAGCAGTACGTC.

This clonotype was seen many times. V is TRBV6-2 or TRBV6-3 and J is TRBJ2-1, with 7 bases that match TRBD2. Germline CDR1 MNHEY, CDR2 SVGEGT. CDR3 length: 16 amino acids. The V and J ends lost 4 bases and 0 bases, in that order; junction bases with no gene match: 6. CDR3 in DNA: TGTGCCAGCAGTTTTGAGCGGGGAGTCTCCTACAATGAGCAGTTCTTC. Its protein product is CASSFERGVSYNEQFF.

This clonotype was seen many times. This rearrangement joins TRBV5-1 to TRBJ1-5; D is unclear. The CDR3 loop spans 15 amino acids. CDR1 and CDR2 from the germline V gene are SGHRS and YFSETQ. The germline V and J ends were trimmed by 0 bases and 2 bases, with 9 bases remaining between them. For the CDR3, the DNA is TGCGCCAGCAGCTTGGATGGGATGGGCAATCAGCCCCAGCATTTT. Encoded protein: CASSLDGMGNQPQHF.

This clonotype came up a few times. CDR3 loop: CATSPGGRYGYTF. DNA of the CDR3: TGTGCCACCAGTCCAGGTGGTCGCTATGGCTACACCTTC. The gene calls are TRBV24-1 and TRBJ1-2, with D uncertain. CDR1 and CDR2 from the germline V gene are KGHDR and SFDVKD. Trimming left V 6 bases short and J 4 bases short, with 11 bases between. The CDR3 loop spans 13 amino acids.

This chain uses TRBV28 with TRBJ2-3, with TRBD2 matching over 11 bases. Germline V gives CDR1 MDHEN, CDR2 SYDVKM. The CDR3 is 14 residues long. Unmatched junction bases numbered 8, after V lost 9 bases and J lost 6 bases. CDR3 DNA sequence: TGTGCCAGTACTTTAGCGGGGGGGCGGGATACGCAGTATTTT. Translation gives CASTLAGGRDTQYF.